This T cell receptor (beta chain) derives from a study of T cells after yellow fever vaccination (dated by TCRdb to about 2019). Broadly, across the study: The SMART-Seq v4 Ultra Low Input RNA kit was used to prepare libraries from fractions with low cell numbers. Two healthy male donors, one aged 18 to 29 and one aged 30 to 39 years, were included in the cohort. Bulk PBMC replicates and cell subsets were isolated from blood drawn at multiple timepoints before and after both primary and secondary immunization. To follow T-cell clones before and after primary and booster YFV17D yellow fever vaccination, bulk TCR alpha and beta repertoires were sequenced over time. General study outcomes and caveats: The study included only two donors, which limits how far the findings can be generalized. Compared with the primary T-cell response, the secondary T-cell response was weaker but faster, peaking on day 5 rather than day 15. After the booster, most clones that had expanded after primary vaccination were detected again (nearly 97% of CD4 and more than 85% of CD8), suggesting broad maintenance of memory. FACS-sorted repertoires could contain abundant contaminating clonotypes from the bulk population, so computational filtering was required. A small share of clonotypes was detected in both CD4 and CD8 compartments, with the overlap likely arising from convergent recombination.

Comment on this clonotype: What antigen it recognizes has not been identified. No quality values exist for individual bases; no much larger clone is one base distant.

This specimen's treatment or condition label, interpreted: live attenuated yellow fever vaccine strain. At every blood-draw timepoint, two biological replicates of bulk PBMCs were collected. PBMCs were isolated from peripheral blood using a standard Ficoll-Paque protocol. TriZol was used to extract RNA from bulk PBMCs, CD4 and CD8 fractions, and dextramer-positive and dextramer-negative fractions. The CDR3 contains 14 residues, cysteine and phenylalanine counted. Left in the record is the CDR3 DNA by itself, 42 bases read in frame from the first base. For this chain, trimming is 5 bases at the V end and 5 bases at the J end, and the number of junction bases without a gene match is 8. CDR1 SGHTA and CDR2 FQGNSA are derived from the germline V gene. TCR cDNA was synthesized by 5'RACE template switching, which introduced a universal primer site and unique molecular identifiers. Priming for cDNA synthesis came from both the TCR alpha and TCR beta constant segments. Two PCR steps were used to amplify libraries, with sample barcodes and sequencing adapters being added in the second step. Sequencing of libraries was performed on Illumina HiSeq 2500 (2x100 bp) or NovaSeq (2x150 bp). In the original analysis: Demultiplexing of reads and collapsing into UMI consensus sequences were performed with MIGEC, and V(D)J alignment was carried out with MiXCR. Clonotypes responding to the vaccine were identified with edgeR on replicate PBMC samples, with the criteria of FDR below 0.01 and a log2 fold change above 5 up to day 15. Each bulk clonotype received a CD4 or CD8 identity based on whether the sequenced CD4 or CD8 repertoire contained that clonotype at higher abundance. TCRdb's own reprocessing of the public reads used fastp at Q25 and MiXCR and kept productive beta chains. Rows are unified per CDR3 protein, each entry keeping the most common DNA and genes. These V and J calls rely on TCRdb rather than the paper's analysis. Across this sample there are around 360,000 distinct CDR3 sequences, with more than 9% seen only once. Roughly a sixth of the sample is taken by the ten largest.

The V and J segments used are TRBV7-2 and TRBJ2-5; 7 junctional bases match TRBD1. This TCR came from a man between 18 and 35 years old who received the YFV17D yellow fever vaccine. The sequenced sample was PBMCs, obtained on the day of the first yellow fever vaccination. The base sequence is TGTGCCAGCAGCCCAAGACAGGGCTCGGAGACCCAGTACTTC. The encoded protein is CASSPRQGSETQYF.